This entry concerns a single T cell receptor (beta chain). The antigen remains unidentified. The record originates from a study of siplizumab effects on memory and regulatory T cells. Regarding the study as a whole: An assignable naive or memory phenotype was lacking in roughly 75-95% of proliferating CD4+ or CD8+ clones. The diversity of naive T cells seemed greater than that of memory cells, and their alloresponse contribution seemed major.

From germline, CDR1 is SGHVS and CDR2 FQNEAQ. CDR3 length equals 15 residues. The V gene lost 2 bases and the J gene lost 0 bases, with 7 bases spanning the gap. Method: immunoSEQ multiplex PCR; TCRdb's copy keeps in-frame clones and lacks some. The top ten clones hold over 0.12% of a sample with 100,000 or so clones, 75% to 95% of them seen once. This rearrangement joins TRBV7-8 to TRBJ2-2; the D is unclear. The TCR was taken from a human donor in good health. The sample taken for sequencing was CD4+ T cells sorted from blood. CDR3 in amino acids: CASSLRGANTGELFF. DNA for the CDR3: TGTGCCAGCAGCTTACGCGGAGCGAACACCGGGGAGCTGTTTTTT.